The 13 T cell receptor beta chains given below trace back to one sample, sequenced in a study of CD8+ T cells in alopecia areata. Extracted RNA was reverse transcribed into cDNA, the sequencing template. Libraries were prepared by immunoSEQ multiplex PCR; TCRdb keeps only in-frame clonotypes and omits some of them. The sample consists of 80,000 or so clones, approximately 66% of them appearing once. Treatment indicated: oral pan-JAK inhibitor, 5-10 mg twice daily. The sample here was CD8+ T cells sorted from blood, taken at week 24, from a patient treated with tofacitinib. Receptors originate from a human donor with alopecia areata.

This clone was seen just once. The chain carries TRBV4-2 and TRBJ2-1, with D uncertain. V dropped 5 bases and J dropped 5 bases, with 4 bases sitting between them. The CDR3 length is 11 residues. CDR1 and CDR2 (germline): LGHNA, YNFKEQ. CDR3 region: CASSRNNEQFF. The DNA of the CDR3 is TGTGCCAGCAGCAGGAACAATGAGCAGTTCTTC.

V and J are TRBV9 and TRBJ1-1; 7 bases match TRBD1. CDR3 length: 14 amino acids. Trimming at V came to 4 bases and at J to 3 bases, leaving 6 bases not matched to a gene. Per the germline V gene, CDR1 is SGDLS and CDR2 is YYNGEE. The chain's CDR3 is CASSKEGADTEAFF. The CDR3 nucleotides are TGTGCCAGCAGCAAAGAGGGGGCTGACACTGAAGCTTTCTTT. The whole variable domain, remainder taken from reference TRBV9 and TRBJ1-1, is DSGVTQTPKHLITATGQRVTLRCSPRSGDLSVYWYQQSLDQGLQFLIQYYNGEERAKGNILERFSAQQFPDLHSELNLSSLELGDSALYFCASSKEGADTEAFFGQGTRLTVV.

This clone was detected many times. Additional DNA sequences in this sample encode the identical CDR3. The chain joins TRBV15 to TRBJ2-2; a weak D match, TRBD1 (6 bases). This CDR3 has 13 residues. Germline assignment: CDR1 LNHNV and CDR2 YYDKDF (reference sequence). The V end lost 5 bases, the J end lost 4 bases, and 8 bases lay between the germline ends. Here the CDR3 reads CATSRRGTGELFF. The CDR3 DNA reads as TGTGCCACCAGCCGCAGGGGCACCGGGGAGCTGTTTTTT.

This clone was counted a few times. The chain is built from TRBV10-3 and TRBJ2-1, with a possible D match to TRBD1 (6 bases). Trimming took off 0 bases at V and 3 bases at J, with 12 bases between the two ends. The CDR3 contains 16 residues. The germline gives CDR1 ENHRY, CDR2 SYGVKD. The CDR3 loop is CAISESGQSLYNEQFF. Here the CDR3 DNA reads TGTGCCATCAGTGAGTCCGGACAGTCCCTCTACAATGAGCAGTTCTTC.

The chain uses TRBV5-1 and TRBJ1-1; tentative D call: TRBD1 (6 bases). The germline V gene encodes CDR1 SGHRS and CDR2 YFSETQ. Trimming removed 4 bases from V and 0 bases from J, with 10 bases in between. The CDR3 is made up of 14 amino acids. CDR3 sequence reads: CASSVRTVNTEAFF. The CDR3 region has the DNA TGCGCCAGCAGCGTCCGGACAGTGAACACTGAAGCTTTCTTT.

The genes are TRBV2 and TRBJ2-4, with TRBD1 matching 9 bases. Germline values: CDR1 SNHLY, CDR2 FYNNEI. The CDR3 totals 12 residues. V lost 9 bases, J lost 7 bases, and 4 bases stayed unmatched. The CDR3 here is CARQGAENIQYF. The CDR3 bases are TGTGCCAGACAGGGGGCAGAGAACATTCAGTACTTC. Combining the CDR3 with reference TRBV2 and TRBJ2-4 gives the whole variable domain EPEVTQTPSHQVTQMGQEVILRCVPISNHLYFYWYRQILGQKVEFLVSFYNNEISEKSEIFDDQFSVERPDGSNFTLKIRSTKLEDSAMYFCARQGAENIQYFGAGTRLSVL.

CDR3 nucleotide sequence: TGTGCCAGCAGCCAATTCCAGCTTTCCAACAATGAGCAGTTCTTC. Translating gives CASSQFQLSNNEQFF. The chain has TRBV16 and TRBJ2-1; D remains ambiguous. Germline lookup yields CDR1 KGHSY and CDR2 FQNENV. The V and J ends lost 1 base and 5 bases respectively, with 12 bases between them. This CDR3 spans 15 amino acids.

The chain uses TRBV7-9 and TRBJ2-1, with TRBD2 identical over 8 bases. The CDR3 is 17 amino acids. Trimming cost V 5 bases and J 1 base; bases outside gene matches: 10. Germline values: CDR1 SEHNR, CDR2 FQNEAQ (reference sequence). In DNA, the CDR3 is TGTGCCAGCAGCCCACCTTTTCTAGCGGGTTCCTACAATGAGCAGTTCTTC. The encoded protein is CASSPPFLAGSYNEQFF.

This clone was detected once. V and J are TRBV9 and TRBJ2-5; D gene unclear. The CDR3 covers 15 residues. Per the germline V gene, CDR1 is SGDLS and CDR2 is YYNGEE. V was clipped by 0 bases and J by 1 base, with 10 bases between them. CDR3 protein: CASSVVGRSQETQYF. CDR3 in DNA: TGTGCCAGCAGCGTAGTTGGGCGTTCCCAAGAGACCCAGTACTTC.

This clone came up many times. Additional DNA sequences in this sample encode the identical CDR3. The rearrangement uses TRBV7-9 and TRBJ2-2; D tentatively reads TRBD1 or TRBD2 (5 bases each). The CDR3 is 13 amino acids. V lost 5 bases and J lost 2, with 6 bases in between. CDR1 is SEHNR and CDR2 is FQNEAQ in the germline V gene (reference sequence). The CDR3 region has the DNA TGTGCCAGCAGCGGGACCAACACCGGGGAGCTGTTTTTT. This encodes CASSGTNTGELFF.

The rearrangement joins TRBV4-1 to TRBJ1-1; TRBD1 matches at 8 bases. The CDR3 has 15 residues. V lost 3 bases to trimming and J lost 1 base; unmatched junction nucleotides: 4. Germline V CDR1 and CDR2: MGHRA, YSYEKL. This CDR3 reads CASSHAGTGNTEAFF. The CDR3 region has the DNA TGCGCCAGCAGCCACGCCGGGACAGGGAACACTGAAGCTTTCTTT.

V usage is TRBV7-6 and J usage is TRBJ1-5; D unresolved. The CDR3 loop spans 12 amino acids. Germline V gene sequence: CDR1 SGHVS, CDR2 FNYEAQ. Trimming pared 4 bases from V and 3 bases from J, leaving 4 bases between. The CDR3 reads CASSSFNQPQHF. The CDR3 DNA sequence: TGTGCCAGCAGCTCCTTCAATCAGCCCCAGCATTTT.

The rearrangement links TRBV5-4 to TRBJ1-1, with 10 bases matching TRBD1. V was clipped by 3 bases and J by 5 bases; unmatched bases: 4. Per germline, CDR1 SGHNT and CDR2 YYREEE (reference sequence). This CDR3 contains 14 residues. The CDR3 is CASSWDRGRTEAFF. CDR3 coding DNA: TGTGCCAGCAGCTGGGACAGGGGTAGGACTGAAGCTTTCTTT.